A single TCR beta chain is shown here with its context. Its recognized antigen is unknown. Per-base quality was not reported, and no clone a single base away is much larger than it. CDR1 and CDR2 are drawn from the germline V gene: SGHVS, FQNEAQ. Compared with germline, V lacks 5 bases and J lacks 6 bases; bases without a gene match: 9. The CDR3 sequence holds 15 residues, the cysteine and phenylalanine included. The entry retains the CDR3 DNA only, 45 bases that are in frame from base 1. The data stem from a study of control samples from healthy donors and cancer patients (dated by TCRdb to about 2020). Library generation was performed with the immunoSEQ multiplex PCR assay. Not all clones reach the TCRdb copy of this immuneACCESS table, which keeps in-frame sequences only. Checked studies attribute under half of the gap to unresolved V genes and leave the rest unexplained. This sample is represented by 100,000 or so clones; 87% of them were singletons. About 18% of the sample is in the top ten clones.

The sample consisted of blood. This sequence originates from a woman aged 45-65 years in good health. The chain links TRBV7-8 with TRBJ2-2; 7 junctional bases match TRBD2. The bases read TGTGCCAGCAGCCCTTCCGGGACTACCGCCGGGGAGCTGTTTTTT. Protein translation: CASSPSGTTAGELFF.